The 24 T cell receptor beta chains presented below share a single source sample, sequenced in a study of T-cell reconstitution after alpha-beta-depleted transplantation in children. A library of TCRbeta sequences, prepared with unique molecular identifiers, was generated. TCRdb fed the PCR reads into MiXCR, producing one record per CDR3 protein. The sample yields roughly 20,000 distinct CDR3 sequences, roughly a tenth seen once. The sequences come from PBMCs from the stem cell graft donor, collected from the stem cell graft. These receptors all come from a human donor who donated a stem cell graft to a child with chronic granulomatous disease.

This clonotype was detected many times. This sequence joins TRBV25-1 and TRBJ2-1; D is ambiguous. V shed 8 bases and J shed 1 base, with 3 bases lying between them. Germline values: CDR1 MGHDK, CDR2 SYGVNS. CDR3 length: 11 residues. The CDR3 nucleotides read TGTGCCAGCGGTTCCTACAATGAGCAGTTCTTC. This gives the protein CASGSYNEQFF.

This clonotype was detected ten times or more. The CDR3 sequence is CASSLRGEQFF. The CDR3 DNA sequence: TGTGCCAGCAGTCTTAGGGGGGAGCAGTTCTTC. The chain links TRBV12-3 or TRBV12-4 to TRBJ2-1; D perhaps matches TRBD1 (6 bases). There are 11 residues in the CDR3. V was shortened by 5 bases and J by 10 bases, with 9 bases between the two germline ends.

Comments on this clonotype: A much larger clone differs from this one at a single base, so this may be a read error. V usage is TRBV5-5 and J usage is TRBJ2-7; D is unclear. V lost 1 base to trimming and J lost 3 bases, with 8 bases between them. Per the germline V gene, CDR1 is SGHKS and CDR2 is YYEKEE (reference sequence). There are 13 residues in the CDR3. The CDR3 DNA reads as TGTGCCAGCAGCTTGTGCAGAGACTACGAGCAGTACTTC. Protein sequence: CASSLCRDYEQYF.

This clonotype was observed many times. V gene TRBV6-5 combines with J gene TRBJ1-1, with a possible D match to TRBD1 (5 bases). V dropped 0 bases and J dropped 0 bases, with 11 bases sitting between them. The CDR3 spans 16 residues. Germline values: CDR1 MNHEY, CDR2 SVGAGI. The CDR3 loop is CASSYSWGKVNTEAFF. The CDR3, as DNA: TGTGCCAGCAGTTACTCGTGGGGGAAAGTGAACACTGAAGCTTTCTTT.

This clonotype was recorded many times. This rearrangement joins TRBV12-3 or TRBV12-4 to TRBJ2-7, with D unclear. V was clipped by 6 bases and J by 0 bases, with 3 bases between them. The CDR3 totals 11 residues. CDR3 loop: CASSYSYEQYF. CDR3 in DNA: TGTGCCAGCAGCTACTCCTACGAGCAGTACTTC.

This clonotype was counted ten times or more. The V and J genes are TRBV7-2 and TRBJ2-3; the D is unclear. CDR1 is SGHTA and CDR2 is FQGNSA in the germline V gene. The CDR3 spans 11 residues. V was trimmed by 4 bases and J by 8 bases, leaving 7 bases between them. CDR3 sequence (DNA): TGTGCCAGCAGCTCAGCTCTTACGCAGTATTTT. Residues: CASSSALTQYF.

At least ten counts were recorded for this clonotype. The V gene is TRBV14, the J gene TRBJ1-1; a possible D gene is TRBD1 (5 bases). CDR1 SGHDN and CDR2 FVKESK come from the germline V gene. There are 14 residues in the CDR3. V lost 3 bases and J 7 bases, leaving 15 bases between the germline ends. Here the CDR3 reads CASSQWGSSFEAFF. The CDR3 nucleotides read TGTGCCAGCAGCCAGTGGGGCAGCAGTTTTGAAGCTTTCTTT.

This clonotype occurred many times. The DNA of the CDR3 is TGTGCCAGCAGCCCGCCTAGCGGGAGATCGACAGATACGCAGTATTTT. Protein product: CASSPPSGRSTDTQYF. V and J are TRBV28 and TRBJ2-3; 10 positions agree with TRBD2. This CDR3 has 16 amino acids. Per germline, CDR1 MDHEN and CDR2 SYDVKM. V shed 6 bases, J shed 3 bases, and the junction held 9 bases outside the gene matches. Based on the CDR3 plus reference TRBV28 and TRBJ2-3, the full variable domain is DVKVTQSSRYLVKRTGEKVFLECVQDMDHENMFWYRQDPGLGLRLIYFSYDVKMKEKGDIPEGYSVSREKKERFSLILESASTNQTSMYLCASSPPSGRSTDTQYFGPGTRLTVL.

The V and J genes are TRBV7-6 and TRBJ1-1, with TRBD1 identical over 7 bases. This CDR3 region has 15 residues. Germline CDR1 SGHVS, CDR2 FNYEAQ. V lost 4 bases, J lost 1 base, and 6 bases stayed unmatched. The chain's CDR3 is CASSSGQPTNTEAFF. In DNA, the CDR3 is TGTGCCAGCAGCTCGGGACAGCCGACGAACACTGAAGCTTTCTTT.

This clonotype has at least ten counts. J is TRBJ1-1 and V is TRBV20-1; no reliable D call. Germline assignment: CDR1 DFQATT and CDR2 SNEGSKA (reference sequence). This CDR3 is built from 14 residues. Trimming cost V 3 bases and J 1 base, with 12 bases left between them. The CDR3 is CSASLTVKNTEAFF. The CDR3 DNA reads TGCAGTGCTAGTTTAACAGTTAAGAACACTGAAGCTTTCTTT.

The V and J genes are TRBV20-1 and TRBJ2-5; D is unresolved. The V end lost 3 bases, the J end lost 5 bases, and 13 bases lay between the germline ends. The CDR3 consists of 13 residues. Germline V gene data show CDR1 as DFQATT and CDR2 as SNEGSKA (reference sequence). CDR3 loop: CSASPGAYETQYF. CDR3 DNA sequence: TGCAGTGCTAGTCCCGGCGCCTATGAGACCCAGTACTTC.

The rearrangement joins TRBV5-1 to TRBJ2-1, with 12 bases aligning to TRBD2. The germline V gene has CDR1 SGHRS and CDR2 YFSETQ. After removal of 4 bases from V and 15 bases from J, the junction contained 14 bases not matched to a gene. The CDR3 spans 15 residues. The CDR3 nucleotides read TGCGCCAGCAGCACCGGACTAGCGGGACCCCATTTCGGGTTCTTC. This codes for CASSTGLAGPHFGFF. Complete variable domain (other parts from reference TRBV5-1 and TRBJ2-1): KAGVTQTPRYLIKTRGQQVTLSCSPISGHRSVSWYQQTPGQGLQFLFEYFSETQRNKGNFPGRFSGRQFSNSRSEMNVSTLELGDSALYLCASSTGLAGPHFGFFGPGTRLTVL.

A word on this clonotype: A junction boundary mismatches the germline segment, possibly from a read error. The chain is built from TRBV7-9 and TRBJ1-3; D is ambiguous. Germline V gene data show CDR1 as SEHNR and CDR2 as FQNEAQ (reference sequence). This CDR3 comprises 17 residues. Here the CDR3 reads CASSSFRTLNSGNTIYF. The CDR3 nucleotides read TGTGCCAGCAGTTCCTTCCGGACGCTCAACTCTGGAAACACCATATATTTC.

This clonotype was detected many times. The CDR3 is CSASSRTGGDTQYF. The CDR3 DNA sequence: TGCAGTGCTAGTAGTCGGACAGGGGGGGATACGCAGTATTTT. V and J are TRBV20-1 and TRBJ2-3, with 10 bases aligning to TRBD1. With V trimmed by 3 bases and J by 6 bases, 6 bases remained unmatched. The germline CDR1 and CDR2 sequences are DFQATT and SNEGSKA (reference sequence). The CDR3 has 14 residues.

This clonotype was recorded at least ten times. This sequence joins TRBV15 and TRBJ2-2; D possibly corresponds to TRBD1 (5 bases). V lost 3 bases and J 2 bases, leaving 10 bases between the germline ends. CDR3 length: 15 residues. CDR1 is LNHNV, CDR2 YYDKDF, per germline (reference sequence). CDR3 in amino acids: CATSRSGINTGELFF. In nucleotides, the CDR3 is TGTGCCACCAGCAGGTCAGGGATTAACACCGGGGAGCTGTTTTTT.

This clonotype occurred many times. The chain recombines TRBV2 with TRBJ2-4, with D possibly being TRBD2 (7 bases). The germline V and J ends were trimmed by 7 bases and 2 bases, with 15 bases remaining between them. The CDR3 sequence is 15 residues long. The germline CDR1 and CDR2 sequences are SNHLY and FYNNEI. Here the CDR3 DNA reads TGTGCCAGCACTACTAGGGGGGGCCCCAAAAACATTCAGTACTTC. Amino acid sequence: CASTTRGGPKNIQYF.

At least ten counts were recorded for this clonotype. The chain has TRBV18 and TRBJ2-1; D not resolved. The V and J ends lost 3 bases and 10 bases respectively, with 16 bases between them. The CDR3 has 14 amino acids. Germline lookup yields CDR1 KGHSH and CDR2 LQKENI. CDR3 in DNA: TGTGCCAGCTCACCTGACGAGACTCACCGGGAGCAGTTCTTC. It translates to CASSPDETHREQFF. Together with reference TRBV18 and TRBJ2-1, the CDR3 gives the full variable domain: NAGVMQNPRHLVRRRGQEARLRCSPMKGHSHVYWYRQLPEEGLKFMVYLQKENIIDESGMPKERFSAEFPKEGPSILRIQQVVRGDSAAYFCASSPDETHREQFFGPGTRLTVL.

This clonotype has at least ten counts. The CDR3: CSAASGSRRTDTQYF. The DNA of the CDR3 is TGCAGTGCAGCTAGCGGGAGCCGTCGCACAGATACGCAGTATTTT. The J gene is TRBJ2-3, the V gene TRBV20-1; TRBD2 matches at 10 bases. The J segment lost 1 base and the V segment lost 6 bases, leaving 7 bases of the junction unmatched. The CDR3 sequence is 15 residues long. In germline, CDR1 is DFQATT, CDR2 SNEGSKA (reference sequence).

In its sample, this clonotype was seen many times. V and J are TRBV27 and TRBJ2-1, with 9 bases aligning to TRBD1. The germline V gene encodes CDR1 MNHEY and CDR2 SMNVEV (reference sequence). The CDR3 spans 17 residues. J was trimmed by 2 bases and V by 5 bases; bases with no gene match: 10. The CDR3 reads CASSPLSTGGPYNEQFF. The CDR3 DNA reads TGTGCCAGCAGTCCACTCTCGACAGGGGGTCCCTACAATGAGCAGTTCTTC.

This clonotype was observed many times. CDR3 sequence reads: CASSLGVLLSNQPQHF. The CDR3, as DNA: TGTGCCAGCAGTTTAGGGGTTCTGTTGAGCAATCAGCCCCAGCATTTT. The chain is built from TRBV12-3 or TRBV12-4 and TRBJ1-5; D remains unclear. The CDR3 extends over 16 amino acids. The V and J ends lost 1 base and 1 base respectively, with 11 bases between them.

This clonotype was counted at least ten times. The genes are TRBV20-1 and TRBJ2-4, with no clear D. Trimming stripped 3 bases from V and 1 base from J, with 13 bases between. The CDR3 is made up of 15 amino acids. CDR1 and CDR2 from the germline V gene are DFQATT and SNEGSKA (reference sequence). CDR3 amino acids: CSASGQATAKNIQYF. The CDR3 DNA reads as TGCAGTGCTAGCGGGCAGGCGACGGCCAAAAACATTCAGTACTTC.

This clonotype was recorded at least ten times. The chain joins TRBV7-2 to TRBJ1-5; D perhaps matches TRBD1 (6 bases). The CDR3 is made up of 18 amino acids. Trimming removed 5 bases from V and 5 bases from J, with 25 bases in between. Germline V gene sequence: CDR1 SGHTA, CDR2 FQGNSA. The CDR3 DNA reads as TGTGCCAGCAGCCGTTTAGGGGGTTTGGTTTCAGTCGATCAGCCCCAGCATTTT. Translating gives CASSRLGGLVSVDQPQHF.

The chain links TRBV10-3 to TRBJ2-5; 10 bases align to TRBD2. CDR1 is ENHRY and CDR2 is SYGVKD in the germline V gene. This CDR3 region has 15 residues. J gave up 1 base and V 6 bases, and 5 bases lay outside the gene matches. CDR3 region: CAIRVTSGVQETQYF. The CDR3 DNA follows: TGTGCCATCAGGGTTACTAGCGGGGTCCAAGAGACCCAGTACTTC.

In this sample, this clonotype turned up many times. Being one base from a much bigger clone, this may be a read error. The chain employs TRBV6-4 and TRBJ2-6, with TRBD2 identical over 11 bases. The germline CDR1 and CDR2 sequences are MRHNA and SNTAGT. The CDR3 extends over 14 amino acids. CDR3 region: CASSELAGANGLTF. The DNA of the CDR3 is TGTGCCAGCAGTGAACTAGCGGGGGCCAACGGCCTGACTTTC.